This T cell receptor beta chain appears in the sequencing data of a study of spatial heterogeneity in lung cancer. For the study at large: The count of detected beta-chain sequences consistently exceeded that of alpha-chain sequences.

Study-level points and caveats: Tumor TCRs that were ubiquitous and expanded showed up in blood more at resection than follow-up.

The germline V and J ends were trimmed by 2 bases and 2 bases, with 16 bases remaining between them. The CDR3 is 17 amino acids. CDR1 and CDR2 (germline): KGHSY, FQNENV. This clonotype occurred many times. The antigen is unknown. Single TCR cDNA molecules each had their own unique molecular identifier. TCRdb recomputed calls from the 5' RACE reads with MiXCR, one row per CDR3 protein. Counted here are tens of thousands of distinct CDR3 sequences, 6% to 9.5% occurring once; the ten biggest clones make up about 9%. Time point denoted: blood at routine non-recurrence follow-up after resection. The TCR was taken from a male donor with early-stage non-small cell lung cancer. This specimen was PBMCs, taken at follow-up. The chain is built from TRBV16 and TRBJ1-3; D is possibly TRBD1 (5 bases). This chain's CDR3 is CASSQGTSLPPGNTIYF. DNA of the CDR3: TGTGCCAGCAGCCAAGGGACCTCTCTACCCCCTGGAAACACCATATATTTT.